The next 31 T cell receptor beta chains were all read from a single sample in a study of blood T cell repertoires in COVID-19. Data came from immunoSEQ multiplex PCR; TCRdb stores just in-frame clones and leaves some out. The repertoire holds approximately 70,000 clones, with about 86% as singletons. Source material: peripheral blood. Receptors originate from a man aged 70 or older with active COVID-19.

The CDR3 here is CASSATGLAVTDTQYF. The CDR3 DNA sequence: TGTGCCAGCAGCGCCACGGGACTAGCGGTCACAGATACGCAGTATTTT. This rearrangement joins TRBV9 to TRBJ2-3, with 11 bases lining up with TRBD2. The V segment lost 3 bases and the J segment 2 bases; nucleotides outside the gene matches: 5. There are 16 residues in the CDR3. The V gene's germline CDR1 is SGDLS and CDR2 YYNGEE.

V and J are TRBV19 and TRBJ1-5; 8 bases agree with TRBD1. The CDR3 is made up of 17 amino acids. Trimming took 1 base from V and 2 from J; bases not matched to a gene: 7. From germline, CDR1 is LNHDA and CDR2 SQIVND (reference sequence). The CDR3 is CASSIAQGAWGNQPQHF. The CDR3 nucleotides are TGTGCCAGTAGTATAGCCCAGGGGGCGTGGGGCAATCAGCCCCAGCATTTT.

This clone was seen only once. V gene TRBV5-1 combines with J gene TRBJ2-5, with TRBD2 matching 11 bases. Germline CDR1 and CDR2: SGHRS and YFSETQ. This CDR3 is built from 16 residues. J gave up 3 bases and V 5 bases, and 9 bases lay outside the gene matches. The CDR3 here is CASSPQGLAAKETQYF. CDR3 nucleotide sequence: TGCGCCAGCAGTCCCCAGGGACTAGCGGCTAAAGAGACCCAGTACTTC.

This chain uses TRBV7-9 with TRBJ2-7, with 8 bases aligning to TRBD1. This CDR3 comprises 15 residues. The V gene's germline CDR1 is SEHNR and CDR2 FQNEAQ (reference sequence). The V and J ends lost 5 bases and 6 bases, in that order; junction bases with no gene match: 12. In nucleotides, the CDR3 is TGTGCCAGCAGCCCAGCGGGCAGGGGGCAGGTCGAGCAGTACTTC. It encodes CASSPAGRGQVEQYF.

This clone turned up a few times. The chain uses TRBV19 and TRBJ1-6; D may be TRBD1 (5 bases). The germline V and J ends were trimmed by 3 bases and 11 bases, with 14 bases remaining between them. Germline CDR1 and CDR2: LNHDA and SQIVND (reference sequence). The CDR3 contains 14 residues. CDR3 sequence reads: CASSMSARATPLHF. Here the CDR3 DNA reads TGTGCCAGTAGTATGTCTGCCAGGGCTACACCCCTCCACTTT.

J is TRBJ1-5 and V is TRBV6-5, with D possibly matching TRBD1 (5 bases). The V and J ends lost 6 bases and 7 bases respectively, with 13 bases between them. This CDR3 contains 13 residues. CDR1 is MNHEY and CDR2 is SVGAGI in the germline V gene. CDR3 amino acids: CASSPRGGQPQHF. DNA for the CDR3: TGTGCCAGCAGCCCCCGCGGGGGGCAGCCCCAGCATTTT.

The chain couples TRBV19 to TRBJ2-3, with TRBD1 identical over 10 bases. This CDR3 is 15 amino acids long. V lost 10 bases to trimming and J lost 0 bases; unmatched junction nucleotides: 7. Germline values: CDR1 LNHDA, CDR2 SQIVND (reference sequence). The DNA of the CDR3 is TGTGCCACCCGGGACAGGGGTTCCAGCACAGATACGCAGTATTTT. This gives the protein CATRDRGSSTDTQYF.

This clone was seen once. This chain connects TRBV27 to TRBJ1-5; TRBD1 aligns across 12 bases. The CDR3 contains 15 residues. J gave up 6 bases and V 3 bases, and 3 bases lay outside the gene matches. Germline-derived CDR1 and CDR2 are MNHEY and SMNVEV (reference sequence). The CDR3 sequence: CASSFGTGGRQPQHF. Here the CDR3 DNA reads TGTGCCAGCAGTTTCGGGACAGGGGGCCGTCAGCCCCAGCATTTT.

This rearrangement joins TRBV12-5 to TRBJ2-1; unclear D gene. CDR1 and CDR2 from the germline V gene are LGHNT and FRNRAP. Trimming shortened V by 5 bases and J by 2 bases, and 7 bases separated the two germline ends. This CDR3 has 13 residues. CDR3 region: CASGPPTYNEQFF. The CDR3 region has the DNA TGTGCTAGTGGTCCCCCCACCTACAATGAGCAGTTCTTC.

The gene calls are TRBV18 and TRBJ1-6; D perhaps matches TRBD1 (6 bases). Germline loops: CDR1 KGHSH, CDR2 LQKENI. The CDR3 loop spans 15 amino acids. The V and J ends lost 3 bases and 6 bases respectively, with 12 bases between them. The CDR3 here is CASSPLGGANSPLHF. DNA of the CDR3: TGTGCCAGCTCACCCCTCGGGGGGGCTAATTCACCCCTCCACTTT.

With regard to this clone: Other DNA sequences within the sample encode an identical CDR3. The CDR3 bases are TGTGCCAGCTCAGGGCAAATGAACACTGAAGCTTTCTTT. This encodes CASSGQMNTEAFF. V is TRBV18 and J is TRBJ1-1; D is undetermined. Germline CDR1 KGHSH, CDR2 LQKENI. The V and J ends lost 5 bases and 0 bases respectively, with 7 bases between them. This CDR3 is 13 amino acids long.

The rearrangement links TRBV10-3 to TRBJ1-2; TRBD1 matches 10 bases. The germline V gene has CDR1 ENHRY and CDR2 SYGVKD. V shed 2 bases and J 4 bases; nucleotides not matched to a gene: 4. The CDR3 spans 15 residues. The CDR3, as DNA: TGTGCCATCAGTGAGCGGACAGGGGGAACCTATGGCTACACCTTC. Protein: CAISERTGGTYGYTF.

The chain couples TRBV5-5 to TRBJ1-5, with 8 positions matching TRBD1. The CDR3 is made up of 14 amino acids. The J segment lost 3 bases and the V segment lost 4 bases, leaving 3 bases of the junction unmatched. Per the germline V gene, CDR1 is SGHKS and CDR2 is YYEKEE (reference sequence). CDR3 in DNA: TGTGCCAGCAGCCCGACAGGGGCCAATCAGCCCCAGCATTTT. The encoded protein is CASSPTGANQPQHF.

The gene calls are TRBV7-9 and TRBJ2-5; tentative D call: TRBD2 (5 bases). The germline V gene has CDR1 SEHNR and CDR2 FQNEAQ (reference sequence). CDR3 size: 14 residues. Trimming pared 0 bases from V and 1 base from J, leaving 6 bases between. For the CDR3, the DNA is TGTGCCAGCAGCTTAGCGGGAGTCCAAGAGACCCAGTACTTC. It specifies CASSLAGVQETQYF.

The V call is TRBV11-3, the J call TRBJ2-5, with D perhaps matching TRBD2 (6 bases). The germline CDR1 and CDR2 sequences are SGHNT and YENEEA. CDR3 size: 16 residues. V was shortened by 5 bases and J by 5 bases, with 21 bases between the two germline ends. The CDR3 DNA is TGTGCCAGCAGCCACAACCCCGGGGGAGCCAGGGAGACCCAGTACTTC. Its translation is CASSHNPGGARETQYF. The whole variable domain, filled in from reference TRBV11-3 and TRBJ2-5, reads EAGVVQSPRYKIIEKKQPVAFWCNPISGHNTLYWYLQNLGQGPELLIRYENEEAVDDSQLPKDRFSAERLKGVDSTLKIQPAELGDSAVYLCASSHNPGGARETQYFGPGTRLLVL.

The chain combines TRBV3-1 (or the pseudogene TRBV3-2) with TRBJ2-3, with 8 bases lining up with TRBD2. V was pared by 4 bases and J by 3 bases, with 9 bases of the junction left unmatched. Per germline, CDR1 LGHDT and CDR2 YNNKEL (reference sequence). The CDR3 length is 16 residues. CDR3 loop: CASSPPGGRGTDTQYF. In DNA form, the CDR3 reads TGTGCCAGCAGCCCCCCGGGGGGGCGGGGAACAGATACGCAGTATTTT.

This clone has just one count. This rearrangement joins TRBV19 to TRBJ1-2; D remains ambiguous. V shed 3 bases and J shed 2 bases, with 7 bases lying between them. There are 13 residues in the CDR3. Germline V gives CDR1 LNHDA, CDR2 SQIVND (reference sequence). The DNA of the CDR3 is TGTGCCAGTAGTATTGGCTCGAACTATGGCTACACCTTC. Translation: CASSIGSNYGYTF. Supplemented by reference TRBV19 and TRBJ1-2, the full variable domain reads DGGITQSPKYLFRKEGQNVTLSCEQNLNHDAMYWYRQDPGQGLRLIYYSQIVNDFQKGDIAEGYSVSREKKESFPLTVTSAQKNPTAFYLCASSIGSNYGYTFGSGTRLTVV.

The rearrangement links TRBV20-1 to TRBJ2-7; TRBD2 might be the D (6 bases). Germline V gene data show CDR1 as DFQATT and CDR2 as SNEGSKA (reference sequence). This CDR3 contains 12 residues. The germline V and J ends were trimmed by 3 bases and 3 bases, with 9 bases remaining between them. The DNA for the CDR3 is TGCAGTGCTAGTCGGGGAGGCTACGAGCAGTACTTC. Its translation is CSASRGGYEQYF.

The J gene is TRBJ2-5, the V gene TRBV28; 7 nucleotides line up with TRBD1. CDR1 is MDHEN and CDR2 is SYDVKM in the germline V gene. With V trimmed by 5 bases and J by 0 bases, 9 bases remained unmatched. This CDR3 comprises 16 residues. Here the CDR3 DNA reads TGTGCCAGCAGTCTCCGGACAGGATCGTACCAAGAGACCCAGTACTTC. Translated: CASSLRTGSYQETQYF.

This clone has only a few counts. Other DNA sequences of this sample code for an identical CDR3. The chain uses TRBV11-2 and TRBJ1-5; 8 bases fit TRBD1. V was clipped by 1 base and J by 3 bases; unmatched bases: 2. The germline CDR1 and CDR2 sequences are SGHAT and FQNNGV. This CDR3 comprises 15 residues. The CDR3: CASSLGQGPNQPQHF. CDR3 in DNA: TGTGCCAGCAGCTTAGGACAGGGGCCCAATCAGCCCCAGCATTTT. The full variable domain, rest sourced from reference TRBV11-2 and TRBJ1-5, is EAGVAQSPRYKIIEKRQSVAFWCNPISGHATLYWYQQILGQGPKLLIQFQNNGVVDDSQLPKDRFSAERLKGVDSTLKIQPAKLEDSAVYLCASSLGQGPNQPQHFGDGTRLSIL.

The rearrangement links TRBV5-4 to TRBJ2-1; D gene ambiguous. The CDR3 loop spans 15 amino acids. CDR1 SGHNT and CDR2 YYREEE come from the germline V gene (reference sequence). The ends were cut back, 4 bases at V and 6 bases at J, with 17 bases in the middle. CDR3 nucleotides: TGTGCCAGCAGCCCAACAGTGGAAGCCGTCAATGAGCAGTTCTTC. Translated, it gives CASSPTVEAVNEQFF.

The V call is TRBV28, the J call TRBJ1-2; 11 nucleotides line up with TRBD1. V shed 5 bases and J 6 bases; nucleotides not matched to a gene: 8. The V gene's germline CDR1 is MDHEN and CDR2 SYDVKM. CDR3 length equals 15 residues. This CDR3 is CASSPPGQGGHGYTF. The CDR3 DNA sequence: TGTGCCAGCAGTCCACCGGGACAGGGGGGCCATGGCTACACCTTC.

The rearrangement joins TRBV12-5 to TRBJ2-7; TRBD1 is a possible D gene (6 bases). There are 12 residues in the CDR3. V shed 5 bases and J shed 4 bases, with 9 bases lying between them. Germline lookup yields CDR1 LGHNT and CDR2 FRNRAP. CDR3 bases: TGTGCTAGTGGTCCGGGACATTACGAGCAGTACTTC. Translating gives CASGPGHYEQYF.

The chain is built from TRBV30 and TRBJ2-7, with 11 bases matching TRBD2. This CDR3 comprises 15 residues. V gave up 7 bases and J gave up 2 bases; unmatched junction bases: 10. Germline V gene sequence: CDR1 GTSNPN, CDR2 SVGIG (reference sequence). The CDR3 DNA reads TGTGCCTCCGGACTAGCGGGCAACCATCCCTACGAGCAGTACTTC. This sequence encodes CASGLAGNHPYEQYF.

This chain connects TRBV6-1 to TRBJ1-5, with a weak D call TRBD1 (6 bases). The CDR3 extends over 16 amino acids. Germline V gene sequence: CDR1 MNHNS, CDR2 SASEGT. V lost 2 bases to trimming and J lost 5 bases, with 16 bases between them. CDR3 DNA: TGTGCCAGCAGTGAAAGGGGCAGGGGACGCGATCAGCCCCAGCATTTT. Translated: CASSERGRGRDQPQHF.

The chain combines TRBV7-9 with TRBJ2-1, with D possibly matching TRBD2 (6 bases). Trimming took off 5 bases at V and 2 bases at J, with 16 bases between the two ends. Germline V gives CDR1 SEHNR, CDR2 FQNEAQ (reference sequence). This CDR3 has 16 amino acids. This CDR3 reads CASSPGPGEAYNEQFF. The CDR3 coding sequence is TGTGCCAGCAGCCCAGGACCTGGGGAGGCCTACAATGAGCAGTTCTTC.

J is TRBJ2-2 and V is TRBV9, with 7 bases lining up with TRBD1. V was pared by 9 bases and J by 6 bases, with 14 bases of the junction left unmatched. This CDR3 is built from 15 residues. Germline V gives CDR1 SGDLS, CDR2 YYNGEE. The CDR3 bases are TGTGCCACCGAGCGAAAGGGGGCCCCCGCCGGGGAGCTGTTTTTT. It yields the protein CATERKGAPAGELFF.

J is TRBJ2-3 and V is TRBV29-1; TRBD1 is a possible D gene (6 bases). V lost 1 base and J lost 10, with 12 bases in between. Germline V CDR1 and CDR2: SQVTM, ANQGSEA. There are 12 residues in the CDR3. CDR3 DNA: TGCAGCGTTGAAGGGGGGCGGGTGGCGCAGTATTTT. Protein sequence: CSVEGGRVAQYF.

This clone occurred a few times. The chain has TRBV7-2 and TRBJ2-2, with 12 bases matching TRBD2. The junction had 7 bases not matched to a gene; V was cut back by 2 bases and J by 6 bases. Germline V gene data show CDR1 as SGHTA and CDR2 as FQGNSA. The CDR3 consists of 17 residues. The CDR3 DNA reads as TGTGCCAGCAGCTTACGGGCTAGCGGGAGGGGGGCCGGGGAGCTGTTTTTT. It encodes CASSLRASGRGAGELFF.

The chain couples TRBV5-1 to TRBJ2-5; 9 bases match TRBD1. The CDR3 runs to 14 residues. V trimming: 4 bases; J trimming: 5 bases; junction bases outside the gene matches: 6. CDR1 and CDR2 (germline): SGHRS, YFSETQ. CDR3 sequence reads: CASSPTGGSETQYF. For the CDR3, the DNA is TGCGCCAGCAGCCCGACAGGGGGTAGCGAGACCCAGTACTTC.

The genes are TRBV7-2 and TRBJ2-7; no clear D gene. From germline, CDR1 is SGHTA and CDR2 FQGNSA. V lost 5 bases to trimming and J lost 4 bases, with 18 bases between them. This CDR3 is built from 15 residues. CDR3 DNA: TGTGCCAGCAGCCGCCGGCGTGAGGTGTGGTACGAGCAGTACTTC. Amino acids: CASSRRREVWYEQYF. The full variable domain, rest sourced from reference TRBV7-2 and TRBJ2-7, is GAGVSQSPSNKVTEKGKDVELRCDPISGHTALYWYRQSLGQGLEFLIYFQGNSAPDKSGLPSDRFSAERTGGSVSTLTIQRTQQEDSAVYLCASSRRREVWYEQYFGPGTRLTVT.